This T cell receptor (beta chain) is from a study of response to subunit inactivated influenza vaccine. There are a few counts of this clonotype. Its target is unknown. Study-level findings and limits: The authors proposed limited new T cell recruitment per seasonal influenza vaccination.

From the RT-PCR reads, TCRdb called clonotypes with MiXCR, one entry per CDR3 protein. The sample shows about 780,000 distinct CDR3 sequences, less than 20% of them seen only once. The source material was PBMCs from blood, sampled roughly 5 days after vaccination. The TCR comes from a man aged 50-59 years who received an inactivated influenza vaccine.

As DNA, the CDR3 is TGTGCCAGCAGCCGCGATTTCGGACAGGGGCTCGAGCAGTACTTC. It is translated as CASSRDFGQGLEQYF. V and J are TRBV28 and TRBJ2-7; 9 bases line up with TRBD1. The V gene end was trimmed by 6 bases and the J gene end by 6 bases; junction bases not matched to a gene: 12. Germline CDR1 is MDHEN and CDR2 is SYDVKM. CDR3 length equals 15 residues.